This passage covers 4 T cell receptor beta chains from one sample sequenced in a study of Ad26.COV2.S vaccination and SARS-CoV-2 variants. The method was immunoSEQ multiplex PCR; TCRdb's version includes in-frame clones alone and lacks a portion of them. The sample consists of 500,000 or so clones, roughly nine tenths of them appearing once. Treatment here: some 20 received Ad26.COV2.S at low or high dose, single or two shots; about 5 received placebo; per-sample allocation not given. Sampling took place 63 days after the first vaccine or placebo injection. The input for sequencing was peripheral blood, taken in a trial of Ad26.COV2.S vaccine versus placebo. These receptors were collected from a person between 18 and 65 years old who received the Ad26.COV2.S COVID-19 vaccine or a placebo.

Here the CDR3 DNA reads TGTGCCAGCAGTGAATATGGACCGCAAGACGAGCAGTACTTC. Its translation is CASSEYGPQDEQYF. This chain uses TRBV2 with TRBJ2-7, with D hard to call. The V end lost 2 bases, the J end lost 5 bases, and 13 bases lay between the germline ends. The CDR3 runs to 14 residues. Germline lookup yields CDR1 SNHLY and CDR2 FYNNEI.

The rearrangement links TRBV25-1 to TRBJ1-6; no definite D call. CDR3 length equals 14 residues. The ends were cut back, 1 base at V and 1 base at J, with 2 bases in the middle. In germline, CDR1 is MGHDK, CDR2 SYGVNS. The CDR3 DNA reads as TGTGCCAGCAGTGAATCTTCCTATAATTCACCCCTCCACTTT. Amino acid sequence: CASSESSYNSPLHF.

The genes are TRBV6-5 and TRBJ2-2, with TRBD1 as a possible D gene (6 bases). Between the trimmed V and J ends, which lost 5 bases and 4 bases, there was a span of 14 bases. CDR1 and CDR2 (germline): MNHEY, SVGAGI. This CDR3 contains 15 residues. As DNA, the CDR3 is TGTGCCAGCAGTACGCCAAGGGGGAGCACCGGGGAGCTGTTTTTT. Its translation: CASSTPRGSTGELFF.

The V gene is TRBV21-1, the J gene TRBJ1-6. TRBV21-1 is listed as a pseudogene. This CDR3 has 18 residues. The CDR3 here is CASSQALGLSSYNSPLHF. CDR3 bases: TGTGCCAGCAGTCAAGCCCTAGGTTTGAGCTCCTATAATTCACCCCTCCACTTT.